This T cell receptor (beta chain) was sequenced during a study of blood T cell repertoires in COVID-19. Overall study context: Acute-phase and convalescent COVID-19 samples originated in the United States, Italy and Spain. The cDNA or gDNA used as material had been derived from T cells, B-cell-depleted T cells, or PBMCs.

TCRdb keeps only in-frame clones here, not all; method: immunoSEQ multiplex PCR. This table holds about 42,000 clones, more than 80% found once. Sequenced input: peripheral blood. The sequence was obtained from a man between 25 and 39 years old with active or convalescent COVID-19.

CDR3 in DNA: TGTGCCAGCAGCCTTTCGGCGGGCTCCTACAATGAGCAGTTCTTC. It yields the protein CASSLSAGSYNEQFF. The chain uses TRBV3-1 (or the pseudogene TRBV3-2) and TRBJ2-1; D possibly corresponds to TRBD2 (5 bases). Looked up from germline, CDR1 is LGHDT and CDR2 is YNNKEL (reference sequence). The V end lost 4 bases, the J end lost 0 bases, and 10 bases lay between the germline ends. The CDR3 spans 15 residues.